The sample holds many counts of the clone carrying this T cell receptor (beta chain). Time point noted: newly diagnosed GD, antithyroid drugs for less than 3 months. The TCR library was prepared using RNA isolated from PBMCs. EDTA tubes received about 10 milliliters of collected peripheral blood. CDR3 length equals 17 residues. V lost 1 base and J lost 4, with 20 bases in between. Germline CDR1 and CDR2: SQVTM and ANQGSEA. The data were taken from a study of regulatory T cells in long-lasting Graves disease. Building of the TCR beta libraries involved iRepertoire HTBI primers and Arm-PCR of CDR3 regions. MiXCR, run by TCRdb on the multiplex PCR reads, gives a single entry per CDR3 protein. The sample records 360,000 or so distinct CDR3 sequences, 12% being singletons. The same data also contributed to another study, on T cells in Graves' hyperthyroidism and ophthalmopathy.

The material was peripheral blood mononuclear cells (PBMCs), obtained at new diagnosis, from a patient treated with antithyroid drugs. V and J are TRBV29-1 and TRBJ2-1; D not resolved. The TCR sequence derives from a woman aged 18-35 years with Graves disease. For the CDR3, the DNA is TGCAGCGTTGAAGGGGCCGATCCCCGAAATTTATACAATGAGCAGTTCTTC. This codes for CSVEGADPRNLYNEQFF.